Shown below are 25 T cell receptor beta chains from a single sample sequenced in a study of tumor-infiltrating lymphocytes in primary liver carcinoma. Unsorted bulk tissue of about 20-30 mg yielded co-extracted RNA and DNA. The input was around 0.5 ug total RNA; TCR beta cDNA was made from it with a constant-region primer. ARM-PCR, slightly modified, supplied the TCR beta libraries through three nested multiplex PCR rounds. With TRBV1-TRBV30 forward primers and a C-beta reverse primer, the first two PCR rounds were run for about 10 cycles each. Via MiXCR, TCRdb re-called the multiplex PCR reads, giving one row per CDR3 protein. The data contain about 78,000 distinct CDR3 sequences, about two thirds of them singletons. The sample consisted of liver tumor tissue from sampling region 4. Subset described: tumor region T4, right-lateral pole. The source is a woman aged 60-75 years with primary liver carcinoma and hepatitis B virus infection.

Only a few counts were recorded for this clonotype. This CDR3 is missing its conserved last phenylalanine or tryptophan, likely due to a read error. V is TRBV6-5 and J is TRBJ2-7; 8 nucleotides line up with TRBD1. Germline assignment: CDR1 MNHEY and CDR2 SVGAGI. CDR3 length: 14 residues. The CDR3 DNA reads TGTGCCAGCAGTTACAGCCAGGGGGCCTACGAACAGTACTCC. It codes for CASSYSQGAYEQYS.

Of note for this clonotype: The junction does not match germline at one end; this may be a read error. In nucleotides, the CDR3 is TGTGCCAGCAGCTGCGGCGGGAGGACCTCGGGAAGCAAGCAATACTTC. It specifies CASSCGGRTSGSKQYF. The chain joins TRBV11-2 to TRBJ2-7; the match to TRBD2 covers 8 bases. Germline-derived CDR1 and CDR2 are SGHAT and FQNNGV. This CDR3 has 16 residues.

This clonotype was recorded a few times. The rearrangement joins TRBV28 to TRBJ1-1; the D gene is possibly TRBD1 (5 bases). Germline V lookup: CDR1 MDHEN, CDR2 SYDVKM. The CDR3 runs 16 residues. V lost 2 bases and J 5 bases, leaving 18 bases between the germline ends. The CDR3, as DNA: TGTGCCAGCAGTTTACGTGGCGGTCGCGGGGGGACTGAAGCTTTCTTT. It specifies CASSLRGGRGGTEAFF.

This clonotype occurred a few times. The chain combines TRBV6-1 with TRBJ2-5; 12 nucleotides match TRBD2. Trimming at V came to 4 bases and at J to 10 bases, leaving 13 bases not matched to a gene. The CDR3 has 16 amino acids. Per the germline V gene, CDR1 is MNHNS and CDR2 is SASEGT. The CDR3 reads CASSGPRLAGERVQYF. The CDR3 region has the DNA TGTGCCAGCAGTGGCCCAAGACTAGCGGGAGAGAGGGTCCAGTACTTC.

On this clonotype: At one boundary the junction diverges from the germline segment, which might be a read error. In nucleotides, the CDR3 is TGTGCCAGCAGCCCCAGGTTAGCGGGCGATTACAATGAGCAGTCCTTC. It is translated as CASSPRLAGDYNEQSF. The V call is TRBV11-2, the J call TRBJ2-1; 7 bases line up with TRBD2. There are 16 residues in the CDR3. Germline CDR1 reads SGHAT; CDR2 reads FQNNGV.

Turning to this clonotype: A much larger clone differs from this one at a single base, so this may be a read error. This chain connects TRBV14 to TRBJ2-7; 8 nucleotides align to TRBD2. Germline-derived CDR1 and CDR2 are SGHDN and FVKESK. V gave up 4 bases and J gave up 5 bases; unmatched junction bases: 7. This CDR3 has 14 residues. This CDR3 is CASSLSGTSNEQYF. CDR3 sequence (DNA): TGTGCCAGCAGCCTTTCCGGGACTAGTAACGAGCAGTACTTC.

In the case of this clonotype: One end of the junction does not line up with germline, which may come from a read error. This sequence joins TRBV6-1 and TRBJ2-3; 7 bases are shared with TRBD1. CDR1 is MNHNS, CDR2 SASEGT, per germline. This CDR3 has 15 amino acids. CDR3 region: CARRVDDRVTDMQYF. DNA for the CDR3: TGTGCCAGGAGAGTAGATGACAGGGTTACAGATATGCAGTATTTT.

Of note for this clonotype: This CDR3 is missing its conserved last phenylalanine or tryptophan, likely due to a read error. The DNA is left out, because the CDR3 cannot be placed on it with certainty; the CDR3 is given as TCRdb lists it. This CDR3 is CASRQAGGDYI. The rearrangement links TRBV6-5 to TRBJ2-5; TRBD2 is the table's D call, not checked against the DNA. The germline gives CDR1 MNHEY, CDR2 SVGAGI. 11 amino acids form the CDR3, both terminal residues included.

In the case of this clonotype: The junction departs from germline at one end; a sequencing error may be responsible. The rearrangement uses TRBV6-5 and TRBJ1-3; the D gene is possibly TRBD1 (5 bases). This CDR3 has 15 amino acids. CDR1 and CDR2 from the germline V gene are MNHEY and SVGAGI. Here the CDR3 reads CARSRYQGSGSTIYF. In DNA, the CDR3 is TGTGCCAGAAGTCGCTATCAGGGTTCTGGAAGCACCATATATTTT.

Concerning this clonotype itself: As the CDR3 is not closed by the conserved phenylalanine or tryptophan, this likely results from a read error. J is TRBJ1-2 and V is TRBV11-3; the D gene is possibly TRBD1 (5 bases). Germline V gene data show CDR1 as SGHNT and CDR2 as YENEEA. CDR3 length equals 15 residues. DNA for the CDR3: TGTGCTAGCAGCCTCGGGACGTCCAATCCCCATGGCTACACCATC. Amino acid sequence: CASSLGTSNPHGYTI.

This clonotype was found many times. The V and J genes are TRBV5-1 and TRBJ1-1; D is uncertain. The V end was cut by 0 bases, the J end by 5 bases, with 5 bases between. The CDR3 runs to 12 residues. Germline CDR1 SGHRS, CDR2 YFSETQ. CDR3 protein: CASSLVGTEAFF. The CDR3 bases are TGCGCCAGCAGCTTGGTCGGGACTGAAGCTTTCTTT.

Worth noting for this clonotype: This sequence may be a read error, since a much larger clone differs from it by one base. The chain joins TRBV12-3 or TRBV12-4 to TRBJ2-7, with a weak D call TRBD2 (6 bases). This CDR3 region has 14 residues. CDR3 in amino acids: CASSLGTIHYEEYF. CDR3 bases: TGTGCCAGCAGTTTAGGGACTATACATTACGAGGAGTACTTC.

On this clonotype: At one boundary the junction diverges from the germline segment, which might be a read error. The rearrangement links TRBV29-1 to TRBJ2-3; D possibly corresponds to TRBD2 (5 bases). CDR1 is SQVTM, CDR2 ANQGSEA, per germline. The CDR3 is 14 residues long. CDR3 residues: CTVEAAEHTDTQYF. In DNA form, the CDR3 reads TGCACCGTTGAAGCGGCAGAGCACACAGATACGCAGTATTTT.

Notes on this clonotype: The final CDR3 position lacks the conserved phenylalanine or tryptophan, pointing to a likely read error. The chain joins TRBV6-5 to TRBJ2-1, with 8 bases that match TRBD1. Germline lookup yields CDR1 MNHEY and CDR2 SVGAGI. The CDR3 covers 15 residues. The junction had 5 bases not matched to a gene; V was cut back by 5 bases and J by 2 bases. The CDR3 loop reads CASSQGQDPYNEQFL. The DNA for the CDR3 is TGTGCCAGCAGTCAGGGACAGGACCCCTACAATGAGCAGTTCTTA.

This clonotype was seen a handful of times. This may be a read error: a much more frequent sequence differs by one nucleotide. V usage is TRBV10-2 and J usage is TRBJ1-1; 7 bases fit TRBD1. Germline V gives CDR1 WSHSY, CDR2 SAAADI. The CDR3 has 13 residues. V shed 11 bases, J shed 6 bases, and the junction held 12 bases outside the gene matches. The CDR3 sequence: CACTDPGTAEAFF. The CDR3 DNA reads TGCGCCTGCACCGATCCCGGGACAGCTGAAGCTTTCTTT.

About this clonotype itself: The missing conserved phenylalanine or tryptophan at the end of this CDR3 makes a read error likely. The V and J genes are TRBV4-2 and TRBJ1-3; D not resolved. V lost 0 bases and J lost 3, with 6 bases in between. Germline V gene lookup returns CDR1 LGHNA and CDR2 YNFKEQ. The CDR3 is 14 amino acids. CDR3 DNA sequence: TGTGCCAGCAGCCAAGAGGAGCTTGGAAACACCATATATCTT. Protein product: CASSQEELGNTIYL.

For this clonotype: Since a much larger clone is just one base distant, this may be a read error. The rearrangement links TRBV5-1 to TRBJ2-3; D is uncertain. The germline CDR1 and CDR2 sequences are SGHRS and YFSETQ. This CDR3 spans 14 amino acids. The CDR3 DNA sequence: TGCGCCTGCAGCCCATCCCTTTCGGCAGATACGCAGTATTTT. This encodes CACSPSLSADTQYF.

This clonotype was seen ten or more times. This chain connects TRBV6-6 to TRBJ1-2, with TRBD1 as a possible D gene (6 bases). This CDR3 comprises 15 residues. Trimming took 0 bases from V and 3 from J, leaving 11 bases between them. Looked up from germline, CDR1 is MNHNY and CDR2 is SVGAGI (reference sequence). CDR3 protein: CASSYSGRGDYGYTF. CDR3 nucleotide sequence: TGTGCCAGCAGTTACTCCGGCAGGGGAGACTATGGCTACACCTTC.

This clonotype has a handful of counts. CDR3 bases: TGTGCCAGCAGCTTCAGCGGGGGACAAGAGACCCAGTACTTC. Protein product: CASSFSGGQETQYF. V and J are TRBV11-2 and TRBJ2-5; 8 positions match TRBD2. After removal of 3 bases from V and 2 bases from J, the junction contained 2 bases not matched to a gene. The length of the CDR3 is 14 residues. Germline V gives CDR1 SGHAT, CDR2 FQNNGV.

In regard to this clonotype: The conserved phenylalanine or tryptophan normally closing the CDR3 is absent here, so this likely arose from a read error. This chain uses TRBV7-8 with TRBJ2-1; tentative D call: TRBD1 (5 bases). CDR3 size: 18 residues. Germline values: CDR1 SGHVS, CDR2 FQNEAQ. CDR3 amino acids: CASSLNSRGRASFNEQFL. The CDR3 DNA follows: TGTGCCAGCAGCTTAAACTCCCGCGGCAGGGCTTCCTTCAATGAGCAGTTCCTC.

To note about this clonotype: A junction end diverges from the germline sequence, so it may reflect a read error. The CDR3 reads CGSSPDGTFEAFF. In DNA, the CDR3 is TGCGGCAGCAGCCCCGATGGGACCTTTGAGGCTTTCTTT. The J gene is TRBJ1-1, the V gene TRBV5-1; TRBD1 might be the D (5 bases). This CDR3 contains 13 residues. Germline assignment: CDR1 SGHRS and CDR2 YFSETQ.

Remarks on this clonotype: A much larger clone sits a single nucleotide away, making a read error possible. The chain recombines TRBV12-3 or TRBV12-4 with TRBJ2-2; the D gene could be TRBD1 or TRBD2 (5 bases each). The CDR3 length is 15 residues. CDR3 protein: CASNLSGPRAGELFF. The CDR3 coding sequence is TGTGCCAGCAATTTATCGGGACCCCGGGCCGGGGAGCTGTTTTTT.

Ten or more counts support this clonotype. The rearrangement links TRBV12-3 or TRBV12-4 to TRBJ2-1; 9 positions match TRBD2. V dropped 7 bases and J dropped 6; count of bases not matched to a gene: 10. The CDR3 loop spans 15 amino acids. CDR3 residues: CASTLGLAGLNEQFF. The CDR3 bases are TGTGCCAGCACTTTGGGGCTAGCGGGACTCAATGAGCAGTTCTTC.

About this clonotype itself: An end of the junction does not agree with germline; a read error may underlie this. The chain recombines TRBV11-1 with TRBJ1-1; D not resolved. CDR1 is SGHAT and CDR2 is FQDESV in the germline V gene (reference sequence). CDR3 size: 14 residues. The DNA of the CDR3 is TGTGCCAGCAGCTTAGGACGAGGTCAGAAGGAAGCTTTCTTC. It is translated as CASSLGRGQKEAFF.

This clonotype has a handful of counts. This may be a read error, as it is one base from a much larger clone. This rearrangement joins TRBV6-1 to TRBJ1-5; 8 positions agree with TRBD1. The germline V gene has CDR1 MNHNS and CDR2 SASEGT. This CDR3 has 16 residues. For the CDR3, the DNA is TGTGCCGGCAGAGAGGGACAGGTTTATAGCAATCAGCCCCAGCATTTT. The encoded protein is CAGREGQVYSNQPQHF.